A selection of T cell receptor beta chains follows, all from one sample in a study of PD-1 blockade in classical Hodgkin lymphoma. Generated by immunoSEQ multiplex PCR, the TCRdb table keeps only in-frame clones and is missing some. The sample has roughly 20,000 clones; 70% to 80% are singletons. Material: peripheral blood mononuclear cells (PBMCs), obtained before the fourth cycle of nivolumab. All receptors derive from a human donor with classical Hodgkin lymphoma. The CDR3 runs from the conserved cysteine through the conserved F or W. A D gene is named only where the DNA matches it firmly. Not all rows give a size; the values are once, few, many and, for expanded clones, a class.

>TRBJ1-5|TRBV28|few|NA
TGTGCCAGCAGTTTTGGACTCAAAGGGGGCAATCAGCCCCAGCATTTT
CASSFGLKGGNQPQHF
>TRBJ1-2|TRBV6-6|NA|NA
TGTGCCAGCATTCCTTCGGGGGGTGGCTACACCTTC
CASIPSGGGYTF
>TRBJ2-2|TRBV14|NA|NA
TGTGCCAGCAGCCTAGACCTCGGCGCCGGGGAGCTGTTTTTT
CASSLDLGAGELFF
>TRBJ2-5|TRBV5-6|NA|NA
TGTGCCAGCAGCTTGAGGCAAGAGACCCAGTACTTC
CASSLRQETQYF
>TRBJ2-2|TRBV7-9|NA|NA
TGTGCCAGCAGCTTCCCCCCGGATTACACCGGGGAGCTGTTTTTT
CASSFPPDYTGELFF
>TRBJ2-1|TRBV11-2|NA|TRBD1
TGTGCCAGCAGCTTAATGGGCCTCCGACAGGGTAACAATGAGCAGTTCTTC
CASSLMGLRQGNNEQFF
>TRBJ2-3|TRBV11-2|NA|NA
TGTGCCAGCAGCTTACGGCCCGCGACAGGCACAGATACGCAGTATTTT
CASSLRPATGTDTQYF
>TRBJ1-5|TRBV6-5|NA|NA
TGTGCCAGCAGTCGGACAACTAGCAATCAGCCCCAGCATTTT
CASSRTTSNQPQHF
>TRBJ1-1|TRBV7-3|NA|TRBD1
TGTGCCAGCAGCCTAGGACAGGGAAGAGCTTTCTTT
CASSLGQGRAFF
>TRBJ2-3|TRBV5-4|NA|NA
TGTGCCAGCAGCTTGTCGGGGGCCGGCACAGATACGCAGTATTTT
CASSLSGAGTDTQYF
>TRBJ2-7|TRBV4-1|NA|TRBD2
TGCGCCAGCAGCCAAGGGTCGGGACTAGCGGACTACGAGCAGTACTTC
CASSQGSGLADYEQYF
>TRBJ2-7|TRBV6-4|few|NA
TGTGCCAGCAGTGACTCCCAATTTAGGAGAGAAATCGGGCCCGCACCCTACGAGCAGTACTTC
CASSDSQFRREIGPAPYEQYF
>TRBJ1-5|TRBV19|NA|NA
TGTGCCAGTAGTATCCGGACGGATCAGCCCCAGCATTTT
CASSIRTDQPQHF
>TRBJ2-5|TRBV2|NA|NA
TGTGCCAGCAGTGAAGATGAGGGTTCGGGCCAAGAGACCCAGTACTTC
CASSEDEGSGQETQYF
>TRBJ2-7|TRBV5-4|NA|NA
TGTGCCAGCAGCTCGGACAAGGTTTACGAGCAGTACTTC
CASSSDKVYEQYF
>TRBJ1-6|TRBV10-3|NA|NA
TGTGCCATCAGTGATGGGGCTCGGGACCTCCACTTT
CAISDGARDLHF
>TRBJ2-7|TRBV13|NA|NA
TGTGCCAGCAGCCTAGTCCCTTCGGACGAGCAGTACTTC
CASSLVPSDEQYF
>TRBJ2-7|TRBV4-2|NA|TRBD2
TGTGCCAGCAGCCAAGATTCTGTAGCGGGGTCCTACGAGCAGTACTTC
CASSQDSVAGSYEQYF
>TRBJ2-7|TRBV15|NA|TRBD1
TGTGCCACCAGCAGAGATTTATTGGGACAGGAGGCCTACGAGCAGTACTTC
CATSRDLLGQEAYEQYF
>TRBJ1-5|TRBV30|NA|NA
TGTGCCTGGAGTGACGACAGTCAGCCCCAGCATTTT
CAWSDDSQPQHF
>TRBJ2-2|TRBV5-1|NA|NA
TGCGCCAGCAGCTTGGGCGGGACTTCTAACACCGGGGAGCTGTTTTTT
CASSLGGTSNTGELFF
>TRBJ1-2|TRBV29-1|NA|TRBD1
TGCAGCGTTGGGAATACGGGACAGGGAAATGGTGGCTACACCTTC
CSVGNTGQGNGGYTF
>TRBJ2-3|TRBV4-2|NA|NA
TGTGCCAGCAGCCAAGACGGGGCCCCGCGCACAGATACGCAGTATTTT
CASSQDGAPRTDTQYF
>TRBJ1-1|TRBV6-5|NA|TRBD1
TGTGCCAGCAGTTACAACGACAGGGCCCAAGCTTTCTTT
CASSYNDRAQAFF
>TRBJ1-3|TRBV5-1|few|TRBD1
TGCGCCAGCAGCTTGGGGACAGGGTCTATCGGAAACACCATATATTTT
CASSLGTGSIGNTIYF
>TRBJ2-7|TRBV21-1|NA|NA
TGTGCCAGCACCCCCAGTTTGGTTTTTGGGTCCTACGAGCAGTACTTC
CASTPSLVFGSYEQYF
>TRBJ2-3|TRBV7-3|NA|NA
TGTGCCAGCAGCCGTAAAACAGATACGCAGTATTTT
CASSRKTDTQYF
>TRBJ2-2|TRBV10-1|NA|NA
TGCGCCAGCAGTGAGGGGGGGCCGCTCGGGGAGCTGTTTTTT
CASSEGGPLGELFF
>TRBJ1-3|TRBV15|once|NA
TGTGCCACCAGCAGAGATTATGAGGGGGGCCACTCTGGAAACACCATATATTTT
CATSRDYEGGHSGNTIYF
>TRBJ2-4|TRBV4-1|once|TRBD1
TGCGCCAGCAGCCAAGAAACGATTAAACAGGGGAACAAAAACATTCAGTACTTC
CASSQETIKQGNKNIQYF
>TRBJ1-1|TRBV7-3|NA|TRBD1
TGTGCCAGCAGCTTAGCTCCGGGGACAGCCGGGACTGAAGCTTTCTTT
CASSLAPGTAGTEAFF
>TRBJ2-3|TRBV7-3|NA|NA
TGTGCCAGCAGCTTAGTCCAGCACGGCACAGATACGCAGTATTTT
CASSLVQHGTDTQYF
>TRBJ1-5|TRBV27|NA|TRBD1
TGTGCCAGCAGTTTAGCGGGACAGGGCCTCAATCAGCCCCAGCATTTT
CASSLAGQGLNQPQHF
>TRBJ1-1|TRBV5-5|NA|NA
TGTGCCAGCAGCGCGTTGCAGGGGTCGACTGAAGCTTTCTTT
CASSALQGSTEAFF
>TRBJ2-1|TRBV6-5|NA|TRBD1
TGTGCCAGCAGTTACAGAAACAGGGGGTACAATGAGCAGTTCTTC
CASSYRNRGYNEQFF
>TRBJ1-6|TRBV30|NA|NA
TGTGCCTGGAGTGACGTCGTGGGCTGGCAGTTTAATTCGCCCCTCCACTTT
CAWSDVVGWQFNSPLHF
>TRBJ1-2|TRBV7-6|once|NA
TGTGCCAGCAGCCCCACGGGGGCCTATGGCTACACCTTC
CASSPTGAYGYTF
>TRBJ2-7|TRBV7-6|NA|NA
TGTGCCAGCAGCGCGGGACAAAAATCCTACGAGCAGTACTTC
CASSAGQKSYEQYF
>TRBJ2-3|TRBV5-1|NA|TRBD1
TGCGCCAGCAGCTTGGTAGGGACAGGGGCGAGAGATACGCAGTATTTT
CASSLVGTGARDTQYF
>TRBJ1-2|TRBV7-3|NA|NA
TGTGCCAGCAGCGCCCCAGGGGAATATGGCTACACCTTC
CASSAPGEYGYTF
>TRBJ2-1|TRBV4-1|NA|TRBD2
TGCGCCAGCAGCCAAGGAGATGGACTAGCTTACAATGAGCAGTTCTTC
CASSQGDGLAYNEQFF
>TRBJ2-5|TRBV5-1|NA|TRBD2
TGCGCCAGCAGCTTGGTGGGACTAGACGACTCACAAGAGACCCAGTACTTC
CASSLVGLDDSQETQYF
>TRBJ2-5|TRBV2|NA|TRBD2
TGTGCCAGCAGCCCTATAGCGGGAGGAGAGACCCAGTACTTC
CASSPIAGGETQYF
>TRBJ2-1|TRBV5-4|NA|NA
TGTGCCAGCAGCCCCCGGGGCGGAGGGGAGCAGTTCTTC
CASSPRGGGEQFF
>TRBJ2-6|TRBV6-1|NA|NA
TGTGCCAGCAGTGGGACAGAGAGCTCTGGGGCCAACGTCCTGACTTTC
CASSGTESSGANVLTF
>TRBJ2-5|TRBV9|NA|NA
TGTGCCAGCAGCTCCAGGGGCGAAGAGACCCAGTACTTC
CASSSRGEETQYF
>TRBJ1-3|TRBV5-1|NA|NA
TGCGCCAGCAGCTTGGGGGGACCTATGGCTGGAAACACCATATATTTT
CASSLGGPMAGNTIYF
>TRBJ2-7|TRBV7-9|NA|TRBD1
TGTGCCAGCAGCCCACGGACAGGGGTAGGGGTTGACGAGCAGTACTTC
CASSPRTGVGVDEQYF
>TRBJ1-1|TRBV4-1|NA|TRBD1
TGCGCCAGCAGCCACGTACAGGGGGCCACTTTAAACACTGAAGCTTTCTTT
CASSHVQGATLNTEAFF
>TRBJ1-1|TRBV7-9|NA|TRBD1
TGTGCCAGCAGCTTAGTAGGGGGCTTAACTGAAGCTTTCTTT
CASSLVGGLTEAFF
>TRBJ2-2|TRBV5-1|few|TRBD2
TGCGCCAGCAGCATTAGCGGGAGAACCGGGGAGCTGTTTTTT
CASSISGRTGELFF
>TRBJ2-7|TRBV4-1|NA|TRBD1
TGCGCCAGCAGCCCTCCGGACAGGACCTACGAGCAGTACTTC
CASSPPDRTYEQYF
>TRBJ2-5|TRBV9|NA|TRBD2
TGTGCCAGCAGCGTCGATCCGGGACTAGCGGGAGAAGAGACCCAGTACTTC
CASSVDPGLAGEETQYF
>TRBJ2-2|TRBV4-1|NA|NA
TGCGCCAGCAGCCAAGTGAGGGGGGTATCGTACACCGGGGAGCTGTTTTTT
CASSQVRGVSYTGELFF
>TRBJ2-2|TRBV4-1|NA|NA
TGCGCCAGCAGCCACTGGACGGGGGGCCGGAACACCGGGGAGCTGTTTTTT
CASSHWTGGRNTGELFF
>TRBJ2-1|TRBV5-6|NA|NA
TGTGCCAGCACCTCTGAACCGATTGCTCCCGGGGAGCAGTTCTTC
CASTSEPIAPGEQFF
>TRBJ2-3|TRBV5-4|NA|NA
TGTGCCAGCAGCTTGATCTACACAGATACGCAGTATTTT
CASSLIYTDTQYF
>TRBJ2-3|TRBV7-6|NA|TRBD1
TGTGCCAGCAGTCGGGACAGCACCACAGATACGCAGTATTTT
CASSRDSTTDTQYF
>TRBJ2-2|TRBV28|NA|NA
TGTGCCAGCAGTTTATGGGGCATTAGAAGGTTCTCCGGGGAGCTGTTTTTT
CASSLWGIRRFSGELFF